These T cell receptor beta chains were read from a single sample in a study of beta chain features in type 1 diabetes. Profiling relied on immunoSEQ multiplex PCR, and the TCRdb table lists in-frame clones only, not all of them. In the table there are roughly 700,000 clones, roughly 12% of which are singletons. What was sequenced was naive CD4+ T cells from blood. These receptors all stem from a man between 18 and 29 years old with type 1 diabetes. Both conserved end residues are part of each CDR3. A D gene is named only where the DNA matches it firmly. Clone size, where shown, is once, few, many, or a class for clones that have expanded.

CDR3 DNA	CDR3 protein	V gene	J gene	CDR3 length	D gene	clone size
TGTGCCAGCAGTTCTGTGATGTTTACCTACGAGCAGTACTTC	CASSSVMFTYEQYF	TRBV6-1	TRBJ2-7	14	NA	NA
TGCGCCAGCAGCTTGTCGGCAGGGGAGGACTATGGCTACACCTTC	CASSLSAGEDYGYTF	TRBV5-1	TRBJ1-2	15	NA	few
TGTGCCAGCAGCTTGTCCCCTTACGAGCAGTACTTC	CASSLSPYEQYF	TRBV5-6	TRBJ2-7	12	NA	NA
TGTGCCAGCAGTACCAGCGATCAGCCCCAGCATTTT	CASSTSDQPQHF	TRBV6-6	TRBJ1-5	12	NA	NA
TGTGCCAGCAGCTTGACTTTTAACTCTGGAAACACCATATATTTT	CASSLTFNSGNTIYF	TRBV28	TRBJ1-3	15	NA	few
TGCGCCAGCAGTCGGGACACCTACGAGCAGTACTTC	CASSRDTYEQYF	TRBV5-1	TRBJ2-7	12	NA	few
TGCGCCAGCAGCTTGGATGCAACTAATGAAAAACTGTTTTTT	CASSLDATNEKLFF	TRBV5-1	TRBJ1-4	14	NA	few
TGTGCCGCACGGCGACAGGAGATCCCGTATGGCTACACCTTC	CAARRQEIPYGYTF	TRBV10-3	TRBJ1-2	14	NA	few
TGTGCCTGGAGCCAAGGGGGACTGGAAACAGATACGCAGTATTTT	CAWSQGGLETDTQYF	TRBV30	TRBJ2-3	15	NA	NA
TGTGCCAGCACCACCTCAGGGTTTACTGAAGCTTTCTTT	CASTTSGFTEAFF	TRBV7-9	TRBJ1-1	13	NA	NA
TGTGCCAGCAGTGCCGAAGGGGAGAGGAACACTGAAGCTTTCTTT	CASSAEGERNTEAFF	TRBV6-1	TRBJ1-1	15	NA	few
TGTGCTAGTGCCAAAAACTATGGCTACACCTTC	CASAKNYGYTF	TRBV12-5	TRBJ1-2	11	NA	NA
TGTGCCAGCAGTGGGACAACGGGGGGCTACACCTTC	CASSGTTGGYTF	TRBV25-1	TRBJ1-2	12	NA	NA
TGTGCTAGTGGTTTGGTACCTGGGACAGACTATGGCTACACCTTC	CASGLVPGTDYGYTF	TRBV12-5	TRBJ1-2	15	TRBD1	few
TGCGCCAGCAGCCAAGATCGGAGAGGGACTAATGAAAAACTGTTTTTT	CASSQDRRGTNEKLFF	TRBV4-1	TRBJ1-4	16	NA	NA